The clone carrying this T cell receptor beta chain was seen a few times. Together with a sample-barcoded 5' primer, a J-beta primer mix was included in a second PCR lasting about 6 to 11 cycles. From the 5' RACE reads, TCRdb called clonotypes with MiXCR, one entry per CDR3 protein. The table lists around 1,000,000 distinct CDR3 sequences, roughly 24% of them singletons. The data were obtained in a study of blood T cells in healthy people across ages. The wider study: Researchers report that template switching captured about one barcoded beta molecule per two T cells.

Trimming stripped 2 bases from V and 6 bases from J, with 14 bases between. The CDR3 has 14 amino acids. CDR1 and CDR2 (germline): DFQATT, SNEGSKA (reference sequence). These records were also assigned to another study, of T cells of mothers and their children.

The rearrangement uses TRBV20-1 and TRBJ2-1, with D tentatively TRBD1 (6 bases). This sequence was found in a girl aged 2 to 10 in good health. Sequenced: blood. The CDR3 region has the DNA TGCAGTGCTAGATCCCCTTCAGGGGCCAATGAGCAGTTCTTC. Its protein is CSARSPSGANEQFF.